This T cell receptor beta chain appears in the sequencing data of a study of T cell responses to AZD1222 COVID-19 vaccine. Study-level background: Combined were second doses at about 4 or about 12 weeks.

Points from the study as a whole: Sampling that yielded the repertoires occurred only after the peak T cell response. White British donors predominated, females outnumbered males, and clonal diversity was possibly underestimated.

Remarks on this clone: Antigen unknown.

Here immunoSEQ multiplex PCR was the method, and the copy in TCRdb shows in-frame clones only, minus some. Of 150,000 or so clones in the sample, roughly 94% were seen once. Trimming took 4 bases from V and 0 from J; bases not matched to a gene: 5. This CDR3 region has 15 residues. Germline V gene sequence: CDR1 SGHRS, CDR2 YFSETQ. The source material was peripheral blood, sampled on day 0 of AZD1222 vaccination. This chain joins TRBV5-1 and TRBJ1-2; 8 bases agree with TRBD1. The sequence was obtained from an adult in good health. This chain's CDR3 is CASSAGQASNYGYTF. DNA for the CDR3: TGCGCCAGCAGCGCGGGACAGGCCTCTAACTATGGCTACACCTTC.